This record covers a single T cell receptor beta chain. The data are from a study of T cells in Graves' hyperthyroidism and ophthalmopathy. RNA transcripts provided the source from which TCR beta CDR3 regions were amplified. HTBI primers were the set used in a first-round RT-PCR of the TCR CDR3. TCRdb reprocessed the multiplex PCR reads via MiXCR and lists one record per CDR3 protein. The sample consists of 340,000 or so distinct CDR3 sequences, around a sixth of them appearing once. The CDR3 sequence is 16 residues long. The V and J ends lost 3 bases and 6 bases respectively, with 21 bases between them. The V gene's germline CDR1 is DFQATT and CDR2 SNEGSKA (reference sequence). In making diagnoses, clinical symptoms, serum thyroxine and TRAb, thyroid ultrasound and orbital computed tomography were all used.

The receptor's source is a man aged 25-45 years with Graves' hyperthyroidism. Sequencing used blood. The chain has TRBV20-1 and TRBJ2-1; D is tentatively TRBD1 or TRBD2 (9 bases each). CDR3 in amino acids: CSARAGGGQGGNEQFF. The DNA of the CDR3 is TGCAGTGCTAGGGCGGGGGGGGGACAGGGCGGCAATGAGCAGTTCTTC.